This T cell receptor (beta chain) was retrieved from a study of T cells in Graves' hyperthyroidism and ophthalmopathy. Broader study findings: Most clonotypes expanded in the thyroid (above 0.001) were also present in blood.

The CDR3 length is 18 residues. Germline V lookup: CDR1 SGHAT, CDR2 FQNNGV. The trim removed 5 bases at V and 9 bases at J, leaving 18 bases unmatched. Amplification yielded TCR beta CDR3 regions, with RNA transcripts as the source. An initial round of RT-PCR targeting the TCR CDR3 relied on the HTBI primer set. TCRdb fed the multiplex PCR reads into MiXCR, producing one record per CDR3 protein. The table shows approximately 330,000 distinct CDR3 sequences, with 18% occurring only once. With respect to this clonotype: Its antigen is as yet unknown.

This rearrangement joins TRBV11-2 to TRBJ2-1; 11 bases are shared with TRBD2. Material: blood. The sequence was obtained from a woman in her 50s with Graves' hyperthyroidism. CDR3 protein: CASSGLGESSGGIFEQFF. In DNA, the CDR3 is TGTGCCAGCAGCGGCCTTGGGGAATCTAGCGGGGGGATCTTTGAGCAGTTCTTC.